Described below is a single TCR beta chain sequence and its context. CDR1 SGHRS and CDR2 YFSETQ come from the germline V gene. V dropped 4 bases and J dropped 14; count of bases not matched to a gene: 15. The CDR3 covers 15 residues. It was version v3.0 of the immunoSEQ assay that was run at survey level. Sequencing was performed with immunoSEQ multiplex PCR; in TCRdb, only in-frame clones are kept and a portion is missing. The table includes fewer than 45,000 clones, roughly 84% detected once. This sample is drawn from a study of long-term antiretroviral therapy in people with HIV. The V call is TRBV5-1, the J call TRBJ2-3; 11 bases match TRBD1. This TCR derives from a woman aged 30 to 39 with HIV. The source was unsorted PBMCs, collected roughly 2.8 years before starting antiretroviral therapy. In DNA form, the CDR3 reads TGCGCCAGCAGCATTTCCGGGACAGGGGGAGAGGGTCGGTATTTT. It specifies CASSISGTGGEGRYF.